These 11 T cell receptor beta chains originate from one sample sequenced in a study of shared clonotypes between healthy human individuals. Produced via immunoSEQ multiplex PCR; TCRdb's table is partial and in-frame only. The sample consists of about 1.1 million clones, approximately 78% of them appearing once. Sequenced input: memory CD4+ T cells from PBMCs. The subset is: CD45RA-negative fraction. These receptors were obtained from a man between 18 and 29 years old in good health. Some clones in this sample may be carry-over from other donors' samples.

The J gene is TRBJ2-7, the V gene TRBV5-1; 9 bases agree with TRBD1. Trimming took 4 bases from V and 4 from J; bases not matched to a gene: 12. Germline CDR1 is SGHRS and CDR2 is YFSETQ. There are 16 residues in the CDR3. The CDR3 sequence: CASSRNPGQGRYEQYF. CDR3 nucleotide sequence: TGCGCCAGCAGCCGCAATCCGGGACAGGGTAGGTACGAGCAGTACTTC.

The rearrangement links TRBV7-9 to TRBJ2-7; D remains unclear. Per germline, CDR1 SEHNR and CDR2 FQNEAQ (reference sequence). This CDR3 has 12 residues. V was clipped by 2 bases and J by 6 bases, with 8 bases between them. The CDR3 bases are TGTGCCAGCAGCTTAAACGCCCCCGAGCAGTACTTC. This encodes CASSLNAPEQYF.

This clone has a handful of counts. V usage is TRBV9 and J usage is TRBJ1-1; no clear D gene. Germline V gene data show CDR1 as SGDLS and CDR2 as YYNGEE. The CDR3 has 13 residues. The ends were cut back, 0 bases at V and 3 bases at J, with 6 bases in the middle. The CDR3 DNA follows: TGTGCCAGCAGCGTAGTCGTGGACACTGAAGCTTTCTTT. Encoded protein: CASSVVVDTEAFF.

CDR3 sequence (DNA): TGTGCCAGCAGGGCTACTAGGTACAATGAGCAGTTCTTC. Amino acid sequence: CASRATRYNEQFF. The rearrangement uses TRBV28 and TRBJ2-1; possibly TRBD2 for D (5 bases). Trimming took off 6 bases at V and 4 bases at J, with 10 bases between the two ends. In germline, CDR1 is MDHEN, CDR2 SYDVKM. CDR3 length equals 13 residues.

The V and J genes are TRBV10-2 and TRBJ2-2; 11 bases agree with TRBD1. Trimming at V came to 8 bases and at J to 7 bases, leaving 3 bases not matched to a gene. CDR3 size: 13 residues. Germline V gene lookup returns CDR1 WSHSY and CDR2 SAAADI. The CDR3 reads CASGTGGVGELFF. As DNA, the CDR3 is TGCGCCAGCGGGACAGGGGGGGTCGGGGAGCTGTTTTTT.

The CDR3 DNA reads as TGCGCCAGCAGCTTTAATGAAAAACTGTTTTTT. It is translated as CASSFNEKLFF. The gene calls are TRBV5-1 and TRBJ1-4; no firm D call. The CDR3 is 11 amino acids. Between the trimmed V and J ends, which lost 2 bases and 4 bases, there was a span of 0 bases. In germline, CDR1 is SGHRS, CDR2 YFSETQ.

This chain joins TRBV5-6 and TRBJ1-5; D ambiguous. Trimming took off 2 bases at V and 1 base at J, with 13 bases between the two ends. Per germline, CDR1 SGHDT and CDR2 YYEEEE. This CDR3 is built from 16 residues. As DNA, the CDR3 is TGTGCCAGCAGCTTCAACCCAGGCCCGAGCAATCAGCCCCAGCATTTT. This encodes CASSFNPGPSNQPQHF.

Only a few counts were recorded for this clone. J is TRBJ2-1 and V is TRBV29-1; unclear D gene. Deletions cut 6 bases from V and 10 bases from J, with 10 bases between. CDR1 is SQVTM and CDR2 is ANQGSEA in the germline V gene. CDR3 length equals 10 residues. CDR3 in DNA: TGCAGCGTCGGTCCCGACGAGCAGTTCTTC. Translated: CSVGPDEQFF.

In its sample, this clone was seen once. This chain connects TRBV10-3 to TRBJ2-1; no reliable D call. V lost 0 bases and J lost 12, with 18 bases in between. The CDR3 sequence is 15 residues long. CDR1 ENHRY and CDR2 SYGVKD come from the germline V gene. CDR3 sequence reads: CAISESFVGGDGQFF. The CDR3, as DNA: TGTGCCATCAGTGAGTCGTTTGTGGGTGGCGATGGGCAGTTCTTC.

The chain employs TRBV27 and TRBJ1-2, with 9 bases lining up with TRBD1. After removal of 5 bases from V and 4 bases from J, the junction contained 11 bases not matched to a gene. Germline lookup yields CDR1 MNHEY and CDR2 SMNVEV (reference sequence). This CDR3 is 16 amino acids long. CDR3 nucleotides: TGTGCCAGCAGTCCAGCGGGACAGGGAGTGGGCTATGGCTACACCTTC. It is translated as CASSPAGQGVGYGYTF.

This clone was observed a few times. The CDR3 loop is CASSQEREGKNEQFF. CDR3 DNA: TGCGCCAGCAGCCAAGAGCGGGAGGGTAAAAATGAGCAGTTCTTC. V usage is TRBV4-1 and J usage is TRBJ2-1; 9 bases fit TRBD2. In germline, CDR1 is MGHRA, CDR2 YSYEKL. V gave up 0 bases and J gave up 7 bases; unmatched junction bases: 4. The CDR3 is 15 amino acids.